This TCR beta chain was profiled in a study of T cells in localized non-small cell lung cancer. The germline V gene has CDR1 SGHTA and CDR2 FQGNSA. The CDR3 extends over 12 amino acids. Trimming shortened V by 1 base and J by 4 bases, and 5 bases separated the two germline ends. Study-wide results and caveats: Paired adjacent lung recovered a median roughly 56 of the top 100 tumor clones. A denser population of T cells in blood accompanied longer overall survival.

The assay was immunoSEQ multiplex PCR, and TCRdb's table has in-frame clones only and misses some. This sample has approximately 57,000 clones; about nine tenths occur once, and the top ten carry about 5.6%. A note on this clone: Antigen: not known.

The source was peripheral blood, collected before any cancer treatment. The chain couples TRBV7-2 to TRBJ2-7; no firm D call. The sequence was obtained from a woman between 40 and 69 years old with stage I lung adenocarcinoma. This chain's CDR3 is CASSLVGYEQYF. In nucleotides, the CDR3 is TGTGCCAGCAGCTTAGTCGGGTACGAGCAGTACTTC.